Sequencing of this T cell receptor (beta chain) was carried out in a study of blood T cell repertoires in COVID-19. Study-wide background: Some COVID-19 samples were acute and others convalescent; all came from the United States, Italy and Spain.

Authors' processing steps: By means of reference gene primer amplification, nucleated cell counts were estimated. TCRdb keeps only in-frame clones here, not all; method: immunoSEQ multiplex PCR. V, J and clone size are taken as reported in that table, and D and trimming were inferred from the DNA itself. The sample records approximately 150,000 clones, 75% to 85% being singletons. The CDR3 sequence is 17 residues long. V lost 4 bases and J 0 bases, leaving 16 bases between the germline ends. Germline assignment: CDR1 LNHDA and CDR2 SQIVND (reference sequence). Sample: peripheral blood. The clonotype originates from a human donor in a cohort sampled during active COVID-19. V gene TRBV19 combines with J gene TRBJ2-1, with D perhaps matching TRBD1 (6 bases). CDR3 residues: CASSTSSTGGSYNEQFF. The CDR3 nucleotides are TGTGCCAGTAGTACCAGCTCGACAGGAGGCTCCTACAATGAGCAGTTCTTC.